Following are 32 T cell receptor beta chains from one sample sequenced in a study of blood T cells in healthy people across ages (dated by TCRdb to between 2014 and 2017). Libraries were prepared through 5' RACE. The listed sequencing device is Illumina HiSeq 2500. The second PCR ran for about 7 to 11 cycles and used a J-beta primer mix along with a sample-barcoded 5' primer. TCRdb trimmed the raw reads at Q25, called clones with MiXCR and kept productive beta chains. Entries are consolidated by CDR3 protein sequence, retaining the most common genes and DNA. This sample lists approximately 1.5 million distinct CDR3 sequences; 35% to 45% were detected once. The top ten clones comprise around 4% of the sample. Sequenced sample: blood. The receptors were gathered from a woman younger than 35 in good health.

The sample holds a few counts of this clonotype. CDR3 coding DNA: TGTGCCAGCAGTTATCGCCGCGGGGGGGCATTAGAGACCCAGTACTTC. Translation: CASSYRRGGALETQYF. The rearrangement links TRBV6-8 to TRBJ2-5; 9 positions agree with TRBD2. CDR3 length equals 16 residues. The germline V gene has CDR1 MNHGY and CDR2 SAAAGT. V lost 3 bases and J lost 4; bases outside the gene matches: 9.

The V and J genes are TRBV20-1 and TRBJ2-7; tentative D call: TRBD1 (5 bases). Germline values: CDR1 DFQATT, CDR2 SNEGSKA (reference sequence). The CDR3 length is 13 residues. Trimming left V 2 bases short and J 5 bases short, with 13 bases between. For the CDR3, the DNA is TGCAGTGCTAGATTAACAGGTTCCCACGAGCAGTACTTC. Protein sequence: CSARLTGSHEQYF.

This clonotype appeared a few times. The gene calls are TRBV13 and TRBJ2-7, with a possible D match to TRBD2 (6 bases). The CDR3 is 14 amino acids. V dropped 5 bases and J dropped 4 bases, with 15 bases sitting between them. Per the germline V gene, CDR1 is PRHDT and CDR2 is FYEKMQ (reference sequence). The CDR3 nucleotides are TGTGCCAGCAGCGCTACGGGGGAGTTGTACGAGCAGTACTTC. This codes for CASSATGELYEQYF.

This clonotype turned up a few times. CDR3 region: CASDGAGGRGYTF. The CDR3 DNA sequence: TGTGCCAGCGACGGGGCAGGGGGAAGAGGCTACACCTTC. V usage is TRBV12-3 or TRBV12-4 and J usage is TRBJ1-2, with TRBD1 matching 7 bases. After removal of 8 bases from V and 8 bases from J, the junction contained 11 bases not matched to a gene. This CDR3 has 13 amino acids.

This clonotype appeared many times. J is TRBJ2-7 and V is TRBV7-2; no firm D call. V dropped 5 bases and J dropped 2 bases, with 7 bases sitting between them. Germline V gene sequence: CDR1 SGHTA, CDR2 FQGNSA. This CDR3 has 12 amino acids. CDR3 DNA sequence: TGTGCCAGCAGCGCGGCCACCTACGAGCAGTACTTC. This translates into CASSAATYEQYF.

This clonotype was picked up a small number of times. The CDR3 DNA reads as TGCAGCGTTGCAAGGGGCACCGGAAACACCATATATTTT. Translated: CSVARGTGNTIYF. The chain combines TRBV29-1 with TRBJ1-3; tentative D call: TRBD1 (5 bases). The CDR3 consists of 13 residues. V dropped 4 bases and J dropped 4 bases, with 11 bases sitting between them. The V gene's germline CDR1 is SQVTM and CDR2 ANQGSEA.

As concerns this clonotype: Germline is not matched at one junction end, which may reflect a read error. The chain recombines TRBV7-9 with TRBJ2-1; D is possibly TRBD2 (6 bases). The J call may be mistaken, given a closer DNA end match to TRBJ2-7. The germline CDR1 and CDR2 sequences are SEHNR and FQNEAQ (reference sequence). This CDR3 is 15 amino acids long. The CDR3 sequence is CASSLGIAVYNEQYF. The CDR3 DNA is TGCGCCAGCAGCTTAGGCATAGCGGTCTACAATGAGCAGTACTTC.

This clonotype appeared a single time. The chain uses TRBV10-3 and TRBJ2-4, with D possibly matching TRBD1 (5 bases). The J call may be faulty, since TRBJ2-5 better matches the DNA end. The CDR3 consists of 14 residues. The germline V gene has CDR1 ENHRY and CDR2 SYGVKD. The CDR3 spells CAISAQGKGETQYF. The CDR3 nucleotides are TGTGCCATCAGTGCTCAGGGAAAGGGAGAGACCCAGTACTTC.

V gene TRBV7-8 combines with J gene TRBJ2-2; 7 nucleotides agree with TRBD2. Germline V CDR1 and CDR2: SGHVS, FQNEAQ. The CDR3 runs 14 residues. The trim removed 1 base at V and 6 bases at J, leaving 2 bases unmatched. In DNA, the CDR3 is TGTGCCAGCAGCTTAGGCCGGGGGGCCGGGGAGCTGTTTTTT. Translating it yields CASSLGRGAGELFF. Filled out from reference TRBV7-8 and TRBJ2-2, the complete variable domain reads GAGVSQSPRYKVAKRGQDVALRCDPISGHVSLFWYQQALGQGPEFLTYFQNEAQLDKSGLPSDRFFAERPEGSVSTLKIQRTQQEDSAVYLCASSLGRGAGELFFGEGSRLTVL.

The rearrangement joins TRBV9 to TRBJ2-2; D unresolved. In germline, CDR1 is SGDLS, CDR2 YYNGEE. V lost 5 bases and J lost 7, with 6 bases in between. This CDR3 region has 11 residues. The DNA of the CDR3 is TGTGCCAGCAGAGATGACGGGGAGCTGTTTTTT. Protein sequence: CASRDDGELFF.

This clonotype was observed once. The chain is built from TRBV5-1 and TRBJ1-2, with TRBD1 matching 9 bases. The V and J ends lost 2 bases and 3 bases, in that order; junction bases with no gene match: 5. The germline V gene encodes CDR1 SGHRS and CDR2 YFSETQ. The CDR3 covers 15 residues. The CDR3 region has the DNA TGCGCCAGCAGCTTTACAGGGGGCGGCGACTATGGCTACACCTTC. Translated, it gives CASSFTGGGDYGYTF. Full variable domain (outside the CDR3, taken from reference TRBV5-1 and TRBJ1-2): KAGVTQTPRYLIKTRGQQVTLSCSPISGHRSVSWYQQTPGQGLQFLFEYFSETQRNKGNFPGRFSGRQFSNSRSEMNVSTLELGDSALYLCASSFTGGGDYGYTFGSGTRLTVV.

This clonotype turned up a few times. The chain links TRBV12-3 or TRBV12-4 to TRBJ1-4; D remains unclear. With 5 bases removed from V and 7 bases from J, the gap between germline ends came to 8 bases. The CDR3 has 12 amino acids. Here the CDR3 DNA reads TGTGCCAGCAGTCCCGTAGGTGAAAAACTGTTTTTT. Protein sequence: CASSPVGEKLFF.

This clonotype was detected only a few times. V gene TRBV14 combines with J gene TRBJ1-3, with D maybe TRBD1 (6 bases). Trimming stripped 1 base from V and 3 bases from J, with 16 bases between. The CDR3 totals 17 residues. Germline V gives CDR1 SGHDN, CDR2 FVKESK. CDR3 protein: CASSQGIGGKNGNTIYF. The CDR3 nucleotides are TGTGCCAGCAGCCAAGGAATCGGGGGCAAGAATGGAAACACCATATATTTT.

The CDR3 region has the DNA TGTGCCAGCAGGCGCCTTAGGGAGGGATCTGGCTACACCTTC. Its translation: CASRRLREGSGYTF. This chain uses TRBV11-2 with TRBJ1-2; D is unclear. The V end was cut by 6 bases, the J end by 7 bases, with 18 bases between. This CDR3 region has 14 residues. CDR1 is SGHAT, CDR2 FQNNGV, per germline. Looking up the rest from reference TRBV11-2 and TRBJ1-2 gives the full variable domain: EAGVAQSPRYKIIEKRQSVAFWCNPISGHATLYWYQQILGQGPKLLIQFQNNGVVDDSQLPKDRFSAERLKGVDSTLKIQPAKLEDSAVYLCASRRLREGSGYTFGSGTRLTVV.

Only a few counts were recorded for this clonotype. The J gene is TRBJ2-6, the V gene TRBV9; D ambiguous. The CDR3 runs 16 residues. CDR1 is SGDLS and CDR2 is YYNGEE in the germline V gene. Trimming pared 0 bases from V and 0 bases from J, leaving 7 bases between. In nucleotides, the CDR3 is TGTGCCAGCAGCGTAGGACAAAGCTCTGGGGCCAACGTCCTGACTTTC. As protein: CASSVGQSSGANVLTF.

V usage is TRBV28 and J usage is TRBJ2-1; no clear D gene. V shed 2 bases and J shed 4 bases, with 15 bases lying between them. This CDR3 spans 16 amino acids. Looked up from germline, CDR1 is MDHEN and CDR2 is SYDVKM. CDR3 amino acids: CASSLIGPRAYNEQFF. The CDR3 nucleotides read TGTGCCAGCAGTTTAATCGGGCCAAGAGCGTACAATGAGCAGTTCTTC.

The V and J genes are TRBV6-2 or TRBV6-3 and TRBJ2-5; D may correspond to TRBD1 or TRBD2 (6 bases each). Gene TRBJ2-7 matches the end of the DNA better, so the J call may be wrong. CDR3 length equals 13 residues. Germline lookup yields CDR1 MNHEY and CDR2 SVGEGT. CDR3 amino acids: CASKDTGAVEQYF. CDR3 DNA sequence: TGTGCCAGCAAGGATACGGGGGCTGTCGAGCAGTACTTC.

This clonotype was counted only a few times. J is TRBJ1-2 and V is TRBV29-1, with 7 bases fitting TRBD1. Germline V gene sequence: CDR1 SQVTM, CDR2 ANQGSEA. Trimming cost V 2 bases and J 4 bases; bases outside gene matches: 7. This CDR3 comprises 14 residues. CDR3 sequence: CSVENRDRRYGYTF. The CDR3 nucleotides are TGCAGCGTTGAAAACCGGGACAGACGCTATGGCTACACCTTC.

In DNA form, the CDR3 reads TGCGCCAGCAGCGCGCGGGGGGTCTCCTACAATGAGCAGTTCTTC. It yields the protein CASSARGVSYNEQFF. The genes are TRBV4-3 and TRBJ2-1; TRBD2 matches at 8 bases. Losses at the gene ends were 5 bases for V and 0 bases for J; bases not matched to a gene: 3. Looked up from germline, CDR1 is LGHNA and CDR2 is YSLEER. This CDR3 comprises 15 residues.

The rearrangement uses TRBV5-1 and TRBJ1-1; D may be TRBD1 (6 bases). With 2 bases removed from V and 2 bases from J, the gap between germline ends came to 10 bases. The CDR3 is 14 amino acids. Germline-derived CDR1 and CDR2 are SGHRS and YFSETQ. The CDR3 loop reads CASSLGTFNTEAFF. The DNA for the CDR3 is TGCGCCAGCAGCTTAGGGACATTTAACACTGAAGCTTTCTTT.

The V and J genes are TRBV3-1 and TRBJ2-5, with 7 nucleotides matching TRBD2. With V trimmed by 3 bases and J by 11 bases, 12 bases remained unmatched. This CDR3 comprises 14 residues. In germline, CDR1 is LGHDT, CDR2 YNNKEL (reference sequence). CDR3 amino acids: CASSHAAGYNEQYF. DNA for the CDR3: TGTGCCAGCAGCCATGCAGCGGGATACAATGAGCAGTACTTC.

This clonotype was counted a few times. This chain uses TRBV7-8 with TRBJ2-1, with D unclear. CDR3 length: 13 residues. In germline, CDR1 is SGHVS, CDR2 FQNEAQ. V was pared by 5 bases and J by 5 bases, with 10 bases between. The CDR3 loop is CASSPREDNEQFF. CDR3 bases: TGTGCCAGCAGCCCCCGAGAGGACAATGAGCAGTTCTTC.

This chain uses TRBV20-1 with TRBJ1-5; D not resolved. V was clipped by 5 bases and J by 1 base, with 12 bases between them. This CDR3 is built from 14 residues. The germline V gene has CDR1 DFQATT and CDR2 SNEGSKA (reference sequence). This CDR3 reads CSASVTSSNQPQHF. The CDR3 nucleotides read TGCAGTGCTTCTGTGACTTCAAGCAATCAGCCCCAGCATTTT.

The V gene is TRBV21-1, the J gene TRBJ1-5. TRBV21-1 is given as a pseudogene. The CDR3 is 12 residues long. The CDR3, as DNA: TGTGCCAGCAGCGCGATCAATCAGCCCCAGCATTTT. This gives the protein CASSAINQPQHF.

The V gene is TRBV20-1, the J gene TRBJ2-1; TRBD2 matches at 10 bases. With the DNA end fitting TRBJ2-7 better, the J assignment may be wrong. The CDR3 is 14 residues long. The germline gives CDR1 DFQATT, CDR2 SNEGSKA (reference sequence). This CDR3 reads CSAARTSGYNEQYF. The DNA of the CDR3 is TGCAGTGCTGCTCGGACTAGCGGCTACAATGAGCAGTACTTC.

The chain links TRBV11-2 to TRBJ1-2; 7 positions agree with TRBD1. The length of the CDR3 is 15 residues. The ends lost 4 bases at V and 5 bases at J; junction bases unmatched: 10. CDR1 SGHAT and CDR2 FQNNGV come from the germline V gene. The CDR3 sequence is CASSSMTGKGYGYTF. The CDR3 coding sequence is TGTGCCAGCAGCTCTATGACAGGGAAGGGTTATGGCTACACCTTC.

Many counts were recorded for this clonotype. The chain recombines TRBV11-2 with TRBJ1-2; 9 bases line up with TRBD1. Germline-derived CDR1 and CDR2 are SGHAT and FQNNGV. The V segment lost 1 base and the J segment 8 bases; nucleotides outside the gene matches: 5. The CDR3 length is 14 residues. The chain's CDR3 is CASSLAGQGIGYTF. CDR3 sequence (DNA): TGTGCCAGCAGCTTAGCGGGACAGGGTATAGGCTACACCTTC.

This clonotype was counted only a few times. The gene calls are TRBV10-3 and TRBJ2-1, with 13 bases identical to TRBD2. This CDR3 is built from 18 residues. The V segment lost 4 bases and the J segment 0 bases; nucleotides outside the gene matches: 6. The germline V gene has CDR1 ENHRY and CDR2 SYGVKD. In nucleotides, the CDR3 is TGTGCCATCAGTGGGGGGACTAGCGGGGTCAACTCCTACAATGAGCAGTTCTTC. Its protein product is CAISGGTSGVNSYNEQFF.

The chain employs TRBV27 and TRBJ2-5; D is possibly TRBD1 (6 bases). Near its end, the DNA agrees better with TRBJ2-7, so the J call may be wrong. Germline-derived CDR1 and CDR2 are MNHEY and SMNVEV (reference sequence). The CDR3 length is 15 residues. CDR3 sequence reads: CASSLRWGTLYEQYF. The CDR3, as DNA: TGTGCCAGCAGTTTAAGGTGGGGGACACTCTACGAGCAGTACTTC.

This clonotype was counted at least ten times. This chain joins TRBV6-5 and TRBJ2-3; D is tentatively TRBD1 or TRBD2 (6 bases each). The CDR3 has 15 amino acids. V was clipped by 0 bases and J by 6 bases, with 13 bases between them. Germline V gives CDR1 MNHEY, CDR2 SVGAGI. The CDR3 sequence: CASSYSTGGPDTQYF. DNA of the CDR3: TGTGCCAGCAGTTACTCGACCGGGGGCCCGGATACGCAGTATTTT.

Here the CDR3 reads CASNPHRVDTQYF. As DNA, the CDR3 is TGTGCCAGCAATCCCCATCGCGTAGATACGCAGTATTTT. The chain joins TRBV28 to TRBJ2-3; D unresolved. CDR1 is MDHEN and CDR2 is SYDVKM in the germline V gene. The CDR3 totals 13 residues. V was pared by 7 bases and J by 5 bases, with 13 bases between.

This sequence joins TRBV12-3 or TRBV12-4 and TRBJ1-2; D might be TRBD1 (6 bases). V lost 5 bases, J lost 2 bases, and 12 bases lay in between. The CDR3 is 14 amino acids. The CDR3 loop reads CASSPGDSNYGYTF. Written as DNA, the CDR3 is TGTGCCAGCAGTCCAGGGGACTCGAACTATGGCTACACCTTC.